This section outlines one T cell receptor beta chain sequence together with its context. Unmatched junction bases numbered 1, after V lost 2 bases and J lost 1 base. Looked up from germline, CDR1 is KGHDR and CDR2 is SFDVKD. CDR3 size: 16 residues. These data originate in a study of blood T cell repertoires in COVID-19. A Seattle source enrolled patients during active infection and followed them longitudinally. Repertoires were generated with immunoSEQ multiplex PCR, while TCRdb's copy carries only in-frame clones and drops some. The table includes around 200,000 clones, about 83% detected once. The receptor comes from a woman aged 30 to 39 with COVID-19, enrolled during active disease. What was sequenced was peripheral blood. The chain recombines TRBV24-1 with TRBJ2-3, with 11 bases lining up with TRBD1. The CDR3 DNA reads as TGTGCCACCAGTGATTGGACAGGGGGCGGCACAGATACGCAGTATTTT. Translating gives CATSDWTGGGTDTQYF.